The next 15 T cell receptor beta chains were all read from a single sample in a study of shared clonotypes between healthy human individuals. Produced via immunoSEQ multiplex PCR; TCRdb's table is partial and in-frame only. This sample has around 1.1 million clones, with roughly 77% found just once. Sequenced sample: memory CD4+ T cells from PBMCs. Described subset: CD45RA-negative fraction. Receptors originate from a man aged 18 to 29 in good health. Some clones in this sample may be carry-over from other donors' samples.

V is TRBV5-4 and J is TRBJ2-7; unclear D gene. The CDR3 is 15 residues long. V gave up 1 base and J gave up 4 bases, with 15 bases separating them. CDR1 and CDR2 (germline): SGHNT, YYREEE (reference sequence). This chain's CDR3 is CASSLPLRLPYEQYF. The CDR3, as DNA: TGTGCCAGCAGCTTGCCCCTCCGATTACCTTACGAGCAGTACTTC.

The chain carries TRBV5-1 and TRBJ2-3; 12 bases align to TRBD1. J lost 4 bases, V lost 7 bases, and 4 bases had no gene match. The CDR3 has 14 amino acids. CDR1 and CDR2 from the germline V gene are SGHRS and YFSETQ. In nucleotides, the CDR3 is TGCGCCAGCTCCGGGACAGGGGGCCCAGATACGCAGTATTTT. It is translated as CASSGTGGPDTQYF.

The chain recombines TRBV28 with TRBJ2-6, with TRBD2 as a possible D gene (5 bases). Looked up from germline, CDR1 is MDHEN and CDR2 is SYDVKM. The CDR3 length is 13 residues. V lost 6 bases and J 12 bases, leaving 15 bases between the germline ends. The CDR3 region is CASRLSRGIVLTF. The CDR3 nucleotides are TGTGCCAGCAGGCTGTCCCGGGGAATCGTCCTGACTTTC.

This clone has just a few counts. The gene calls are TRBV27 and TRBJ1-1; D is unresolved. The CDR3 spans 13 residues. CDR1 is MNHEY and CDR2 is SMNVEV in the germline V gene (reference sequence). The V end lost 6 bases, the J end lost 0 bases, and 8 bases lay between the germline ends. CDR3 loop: CASSSSLNTEAFF. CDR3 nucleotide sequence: TGTGCCAGCAGCTCGAGCTTGAACACTGAAGCTTTCTTT.

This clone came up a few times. CDR3: CASSVGAYEQFF. CDR3 nucleotide sequence: TGTGCCAGCAGCGTAGGAGCCTATGAGCAGTTCTTC. The chain has TRBV9 and TRBJ2-1; unclear D gene. This CDR3 comprises 12 residues. Germline CDR1 SGDLS, CDR2 YYNGEE. Trimming stripped 0 bases from V and 8 bases from J, with 6 bases between.

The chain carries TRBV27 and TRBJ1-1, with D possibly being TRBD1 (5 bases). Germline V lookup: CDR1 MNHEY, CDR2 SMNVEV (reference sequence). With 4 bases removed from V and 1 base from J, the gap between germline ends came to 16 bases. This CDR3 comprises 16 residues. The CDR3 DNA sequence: TGTGCCAGCAGTTCGGTGGGGGTTTGGGCGAACACTGAAGCTTTCTTT. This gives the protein CASSSVGVWANTEAFF.

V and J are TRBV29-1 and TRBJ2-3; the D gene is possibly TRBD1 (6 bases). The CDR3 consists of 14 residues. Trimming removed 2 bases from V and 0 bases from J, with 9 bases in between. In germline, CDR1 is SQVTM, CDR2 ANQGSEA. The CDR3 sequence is CSVESGASTDTQYF. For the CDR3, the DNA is TGCAGCGTTGAATCAGGGGCGAGCACAGATACGCAGTATTTT.

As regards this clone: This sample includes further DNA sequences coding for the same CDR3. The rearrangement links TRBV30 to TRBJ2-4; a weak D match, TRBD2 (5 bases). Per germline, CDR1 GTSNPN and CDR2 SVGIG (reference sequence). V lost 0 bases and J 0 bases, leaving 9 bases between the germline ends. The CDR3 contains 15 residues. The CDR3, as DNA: TGTGCCTGGAGTGTACTCAGCGGAGCCAAAAACATTCAGTACTTC. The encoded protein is CAWSVLSGAKNIQYF.

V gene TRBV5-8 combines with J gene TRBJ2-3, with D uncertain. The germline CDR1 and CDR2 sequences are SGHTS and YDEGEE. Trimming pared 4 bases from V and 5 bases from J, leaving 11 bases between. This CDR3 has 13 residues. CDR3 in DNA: TGTGCCAGCAGCAGACTGCTTGGAGATACGCAGTATTTT. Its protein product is CASSRLLGDTQYF.

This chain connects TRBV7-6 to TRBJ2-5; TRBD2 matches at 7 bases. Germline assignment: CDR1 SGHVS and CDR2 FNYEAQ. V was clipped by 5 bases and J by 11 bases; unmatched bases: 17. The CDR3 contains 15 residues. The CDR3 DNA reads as TGTGCCAGCAGCCAGAAGGGCCTCGGCGGGAGAGTGCAGTACTTC. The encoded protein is CASSQKGLGGRVQYF. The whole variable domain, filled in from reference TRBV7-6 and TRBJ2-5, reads GAGVSQSPRYKVTKRGQDVALRCDPISGHVSLYWYRQALGQGPEFLTYFNYEAQQDKSGLPNDRFSAERPEGSISTLTIQRTEQRDSAMYRCASSQKGLGGRVQYFGPGTRLLVL.

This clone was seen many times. The CDR3 protein is CASSSSARSESEQYF. The DNA of the CDR3 is TGCGCCAGCAGCTCCTCAGCTCGGTCGGAAAGCGAGCAGTACTTC. J is TRBJ2-7 and V is TRBV5-1; D gene ambiguous. V lost 3 bases and J 6 bases, leaving 19 bases between the germline ends. CDR1 is SGHRS and CDR2 is YFSETQ in the germline V gene. CDR3 length: 15 residues.

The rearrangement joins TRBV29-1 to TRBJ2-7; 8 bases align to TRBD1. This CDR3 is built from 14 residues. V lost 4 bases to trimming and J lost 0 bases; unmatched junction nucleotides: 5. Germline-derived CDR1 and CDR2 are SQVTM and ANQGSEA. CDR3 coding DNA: TGCAGCGTTGCACCGGACAGGGTCTCCTACGAGCAGTACTTC. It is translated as CSVAPDRVSYEQYF.

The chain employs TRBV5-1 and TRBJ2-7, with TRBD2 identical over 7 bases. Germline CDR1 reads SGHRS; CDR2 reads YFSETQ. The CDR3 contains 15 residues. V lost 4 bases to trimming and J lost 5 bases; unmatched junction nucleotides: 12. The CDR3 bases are TGCGCCAGCAGCCGCCCCTACGGGAGCGGGGACGAGCAGTACTTC. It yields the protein CASSRPYGSGDEQYF. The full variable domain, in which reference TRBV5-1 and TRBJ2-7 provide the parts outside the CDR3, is KAGVTQTPRYLIKTRGQQVTLSCSPISGHRSVSWYQQTPGQGLQFLFEYFSETQRNKGNFPGRFSGRQFSNSRSEMNVSTLELGDSALYLCASSRPYGSGDEQYFGPGTRLTVT.

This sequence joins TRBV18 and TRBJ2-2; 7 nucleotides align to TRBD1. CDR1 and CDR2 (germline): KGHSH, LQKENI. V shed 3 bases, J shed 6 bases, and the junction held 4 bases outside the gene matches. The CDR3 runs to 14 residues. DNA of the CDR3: TGTGCCAGCTCACCCAGAGGGACAGCCGGGGAGCTGTTTTTT. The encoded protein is CASSPRGTAGELFF.

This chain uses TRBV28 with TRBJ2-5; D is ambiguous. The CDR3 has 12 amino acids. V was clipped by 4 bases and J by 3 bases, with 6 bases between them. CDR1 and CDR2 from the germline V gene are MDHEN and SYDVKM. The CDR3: CASSSYKETQYF. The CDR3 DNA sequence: TGTGCCAGCAGTTCCTACAAAGAGACCCAGTACTTC.